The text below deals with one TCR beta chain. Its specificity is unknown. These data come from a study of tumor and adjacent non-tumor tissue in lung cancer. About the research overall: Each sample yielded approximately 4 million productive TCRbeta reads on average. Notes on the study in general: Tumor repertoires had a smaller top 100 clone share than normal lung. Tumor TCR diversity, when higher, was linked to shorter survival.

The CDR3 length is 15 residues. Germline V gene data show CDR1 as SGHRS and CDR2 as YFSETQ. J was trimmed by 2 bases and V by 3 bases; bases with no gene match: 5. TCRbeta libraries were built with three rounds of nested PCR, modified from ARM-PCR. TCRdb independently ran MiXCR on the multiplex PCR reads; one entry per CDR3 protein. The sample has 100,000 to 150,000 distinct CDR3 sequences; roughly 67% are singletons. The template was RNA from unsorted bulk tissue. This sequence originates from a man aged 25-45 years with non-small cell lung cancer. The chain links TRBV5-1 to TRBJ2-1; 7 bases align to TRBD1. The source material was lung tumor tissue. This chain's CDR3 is CASSSKQGPYNEQFF. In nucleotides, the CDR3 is TGCGCCAGCAGCTCGAAACAGGGGCCCTACAATGAGCAGTTCTTC.